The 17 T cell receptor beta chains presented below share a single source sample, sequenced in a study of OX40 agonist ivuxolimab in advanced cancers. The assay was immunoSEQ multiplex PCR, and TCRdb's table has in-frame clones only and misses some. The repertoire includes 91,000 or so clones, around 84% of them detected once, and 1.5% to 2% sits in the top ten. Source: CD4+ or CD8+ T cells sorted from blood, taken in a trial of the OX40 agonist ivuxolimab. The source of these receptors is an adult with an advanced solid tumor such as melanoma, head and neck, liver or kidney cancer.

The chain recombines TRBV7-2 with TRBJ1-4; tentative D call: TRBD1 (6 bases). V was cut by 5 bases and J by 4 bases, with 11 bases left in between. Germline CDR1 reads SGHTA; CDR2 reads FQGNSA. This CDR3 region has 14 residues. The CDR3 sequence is CASSRGQYNEKLFF. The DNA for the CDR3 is TGTGCCAGCAGCCGAGGACAGTATAATGAAAAACTGTTTTTT.

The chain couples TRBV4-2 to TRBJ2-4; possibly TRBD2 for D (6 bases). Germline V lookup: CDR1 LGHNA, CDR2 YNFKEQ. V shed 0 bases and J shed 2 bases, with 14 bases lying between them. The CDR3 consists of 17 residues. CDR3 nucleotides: TGTGCCAGCAGCCAAGAGGCGGCGGGATCGTCCAAAAACATTCAGTACTTC. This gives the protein CASSQEAAGSSKNIQYF.

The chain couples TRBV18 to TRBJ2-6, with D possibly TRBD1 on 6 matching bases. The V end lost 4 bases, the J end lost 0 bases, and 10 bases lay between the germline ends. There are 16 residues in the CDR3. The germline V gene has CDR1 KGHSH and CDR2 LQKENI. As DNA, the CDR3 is TGTGCCAGCTCACGACTGGACAGCTCTGGGGCCAACGTCCTGACTTTC. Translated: CASSRLDSSGANVLTF.

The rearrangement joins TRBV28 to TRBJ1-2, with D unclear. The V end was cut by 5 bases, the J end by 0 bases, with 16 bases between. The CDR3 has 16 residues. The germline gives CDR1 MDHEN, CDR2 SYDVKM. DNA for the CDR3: TGTGCCAGCAGTGTTGGAGGCCTTTCCCCTAACTATGGCTACACCTTC. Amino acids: CASSVGGLSPNYGYTF.

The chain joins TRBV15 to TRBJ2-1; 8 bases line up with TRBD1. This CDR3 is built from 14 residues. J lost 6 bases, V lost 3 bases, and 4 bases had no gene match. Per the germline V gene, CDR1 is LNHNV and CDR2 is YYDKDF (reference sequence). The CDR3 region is CATSSRQGRNEQFF. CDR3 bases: TGTGCCACCAGCAGCCGACAGGGGCGCAATGAGCAGTTCTTC.

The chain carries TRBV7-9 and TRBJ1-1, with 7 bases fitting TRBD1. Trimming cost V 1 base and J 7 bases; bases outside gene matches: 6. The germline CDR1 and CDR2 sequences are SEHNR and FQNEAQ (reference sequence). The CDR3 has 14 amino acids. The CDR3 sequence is CASSLGGTVSEAFF. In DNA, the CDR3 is TGTGCCAGCAGCTTAGGGGGGACAGTAAGTGAAGCTTTCTTT.

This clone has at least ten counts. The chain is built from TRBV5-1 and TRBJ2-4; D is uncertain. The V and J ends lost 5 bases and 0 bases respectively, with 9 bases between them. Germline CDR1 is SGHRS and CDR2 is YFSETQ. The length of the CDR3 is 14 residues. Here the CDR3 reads CASRSTSAKNIQYF. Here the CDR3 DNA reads TGCGCCAGCAGGTCCACTTCAGCCAAAAACATTCAGTACTTC.

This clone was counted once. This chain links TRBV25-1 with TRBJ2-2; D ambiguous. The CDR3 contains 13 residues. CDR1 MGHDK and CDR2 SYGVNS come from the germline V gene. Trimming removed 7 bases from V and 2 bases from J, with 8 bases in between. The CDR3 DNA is TGTGCCAGCATTCAGGAAAACACCGGGGAGCTGTTTTTT. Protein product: CASIQENTGELFF.

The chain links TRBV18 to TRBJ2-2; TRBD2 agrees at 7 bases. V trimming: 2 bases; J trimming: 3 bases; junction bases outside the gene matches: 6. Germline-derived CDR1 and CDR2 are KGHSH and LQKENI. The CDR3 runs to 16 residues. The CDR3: CASSPSASGDTGELFF. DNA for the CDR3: TGTGCCAGCTCACCATCGGCTAGCGGAGACACCGGGGAGCTGTTTTTT.

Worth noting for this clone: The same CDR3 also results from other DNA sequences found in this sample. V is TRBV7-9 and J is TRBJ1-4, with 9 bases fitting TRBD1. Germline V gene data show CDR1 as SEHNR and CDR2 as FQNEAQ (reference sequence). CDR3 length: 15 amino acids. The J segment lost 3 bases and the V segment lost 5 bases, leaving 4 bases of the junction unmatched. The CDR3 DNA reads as TGTGCCAGCAGCCCGGGACAGGGAGCTAATGAAAAACTGTTTTTT. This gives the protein CASSPGQGANEKLFF.

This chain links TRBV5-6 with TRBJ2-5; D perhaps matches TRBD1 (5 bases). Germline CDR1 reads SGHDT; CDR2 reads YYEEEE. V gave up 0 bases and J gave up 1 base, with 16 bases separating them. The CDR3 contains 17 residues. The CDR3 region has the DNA TGTGCCAGCAGCTTGGGTAGATTTCAGGGCGCCCAAGAGACCCAGTACTTC. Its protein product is CASSLGRFQGAQETQYF.

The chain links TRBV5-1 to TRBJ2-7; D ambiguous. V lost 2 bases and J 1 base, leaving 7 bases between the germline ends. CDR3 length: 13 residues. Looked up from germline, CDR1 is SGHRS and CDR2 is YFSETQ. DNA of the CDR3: TGCGCCAGCAGCTTAGACAAATCCTACGAGCAGTACTTC. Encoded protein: CASSLDKSYEQYF.

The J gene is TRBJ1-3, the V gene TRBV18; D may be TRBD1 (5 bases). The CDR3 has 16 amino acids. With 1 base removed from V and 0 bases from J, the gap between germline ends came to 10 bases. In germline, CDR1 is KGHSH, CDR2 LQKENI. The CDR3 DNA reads TGTGCCAGCTCACCACAGGGGAAGAGCTCTGGAAACACCATATATTTT. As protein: CASSPQGKSSGNTIYF.

CDR3 coding DNA: TGCGCCAGCAGCTTGGGGACTAGCGGGAGATTAGATACGCAGTATTTT. Its translation: CASSLGTSGRLDTQYF. The chain carries TRBV5-1 and TRBJ2-3; 13 nucleotides line up with TRBD2. The V gene's germline CDR1 is SGHRS and CDR2 YFSETQ. The V segment lost 0 bases and the J segment 5 bases; nucleotides outside the gene matches: 3. CDR3 length: 16 amino acids.

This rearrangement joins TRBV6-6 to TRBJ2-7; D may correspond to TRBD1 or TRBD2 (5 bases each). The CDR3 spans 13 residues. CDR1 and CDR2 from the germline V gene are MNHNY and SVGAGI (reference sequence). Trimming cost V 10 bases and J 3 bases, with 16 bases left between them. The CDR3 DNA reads TGTGCCACCACTATGGGACCGCGCTACGAGCAGTACTTC. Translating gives CATTMGPRYEQYF.

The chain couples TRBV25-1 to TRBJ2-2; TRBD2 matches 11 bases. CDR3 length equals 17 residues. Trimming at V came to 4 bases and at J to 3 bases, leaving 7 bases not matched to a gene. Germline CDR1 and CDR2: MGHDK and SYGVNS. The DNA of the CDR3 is TGTGCCAGCAGTGTCGGGACTAGCGGAGTGGACACCGGGGAGCTGTTTTTT. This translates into CASSVGTSGVDTGELFF.

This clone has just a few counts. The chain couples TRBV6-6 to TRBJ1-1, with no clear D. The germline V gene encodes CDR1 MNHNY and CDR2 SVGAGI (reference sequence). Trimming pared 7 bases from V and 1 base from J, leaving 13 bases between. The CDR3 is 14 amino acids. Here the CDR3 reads CASNSRRWNTEAFF. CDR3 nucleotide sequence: TGTGCCAGCAATTCTAGACGGTGGAACACTGAAGCTTTCTTT.